This T cell receptor (beta chain) derives from a study of OX40 agonist ivuxolimab in advanced cancers. Study background: Across the patients, intravenous ivuxolimab was delivered every 2 weeks at 0.01 to 10 mg/kg. Participants averaged approximately 60 years of age (range roughly 23 to 85) and were around 83% male. Study-wide points: Clonal expansion by week 6 occurred in CD4+ and CD8+ blood T cells (at 0.1 to 3.0 mg/kg).

Autoimmune disease history or systemic immunosuppression led to patients being barred. Data came from immunoSEQ multiplex PCR; TCRdb stores just in-frame clones and leaves some out. There are 98,000 or so clones in the sample; roughly 90% occur only once, and 2.6% lies in the top ten. CDR1 and CDR2 from the germline V gene are SGHRS and YFSETQ. The CDR3 is 14 amino acids. Deletions cut 4 bases from V and 6 bases from J, with 13 bases between. Of note for this clone: Its antigen is unknown.

The sequence derives from an adult with an advanced solid tumor such as melanoma, head and neck, liver or kidney cancer. The V call is TRBV5-1, the J call TRBJ2-2; a possible D gene is TRBD2 (5 bases). Sequenced material: CD4+ or CD8+ T cells sorted from blood, taken in a trial of the OX40 agonist ivuxolimab. In nucleotides, the CDR3 is TGCGCCAGCAGCGGGAGAATAGTCGCCGGGGAGCTGTTTTTT. This encodes CASSGRIVAGELFF.